A selection of T cell receptor beta chains follows, all from one sample in a study of T cells in Graves' hyperthyroidism and ophthalmopathy. One entry per CDR3 protein, called by TCRdb with MiXCR from the multiplex PCR reads. The sample holds under 400,000 distinct CDR3 sequences; about 25% are singletons and the top ten take around 79%. Input material: blood. The receptors originated from a man aged 50 or older with Graves' hyperthyroidism. CDR3s include the opening cysteine and the closing phenylalanine or tryptophan. A D gene is named only where the DNA matches it firmly. Clone size appears in some rows only: once, few, many, or a class for an expanded clone.

TRBV3-1	.	many	TRBJ1-6	TGTGCCAGCAGCCAAGCCAATTCACCCCTCCACTTT	CASSQANSPLHF
TRBV29-1	TRBD2	.	TRBJ2-5	TGCAGCGTGGGAGGGGCGCTCCAAGAGACCCAGTACTTC	CSVGGALQETQYF
TRBV29-1	.	.	TRBJ1-2	TGCAGCGTTAATGGCAGGGGCTATGGCTACACCTTC	CSVNGRGYGYTF
TRBV11-3	.	few	TRBJ2-3	TGTGCCAGCAGCTACCTCCCCCAGGGCTTGGGAAGCACAGATACGCAGTATTTT	CASSYLPQGLGSTDTQYF
TRBV7-2	TRBD2	.	TRBJ2-1	TGTGCCAGCAGCTTACATTCGACTAGCCGGCAGTTCTTC	CASSLHSTSRQFF
TRBV12-3/TRBV12-4	.	.	TRBJ1-6	TGTGCCAGCAGTATCGAGGGGCCCCTCCACTTT	CASSIEGPLHF
TRBV18	.	few	TRBJ1-2	TGTGCCAGCTCACCACTAGACTATGGCTACACCTTC	CASSPLDYGYTF
TRBV5-1	.	.	TRBJ2-7	TGCGCCAGCAGCTTGGAATCTGGGGCCTACGAGCAGTACTTC	CASSLESGAYEQYF
TRBV15	.	many	TRBJ2-1	TGTGCCACCAGCAGTCAGAGAAGCTCCTACAATGAGCAGTTCTTC	CATSSQRSSYNEQFF
TRBV7-9	.	few	TRBJ2-3	TGTGCCAGCAGCTTAGGGGCTACGACAGATACGCAGTATTTT	CASSLGATTDTQYF
TRBV9	.	.	TRBJ1-2	TGTGCCAGCAGCGCCAGTAAAGGCTACACCTTC	CASSASKGYTF
TRBV24-1	TRBD1	.	TRBJ2-7	TGTGCCACCAGTGACTCGGGACAGCGGTACGAGCAGTACTTC	CATSDSGQRYEQYF
TRBV12-3/TRBV12-4	.	.	TRBJ2-7	TGTGCCAGCAGTTTTAGGGGAGAAAGGTCCTACGAGCAGTACTTC	CASSFRGERSYEQYF
TRBV7-9	.	.	TRBJ1-4	TGTGCCAGCAATGAAGGGAGTAATGAAAAACTGTTTTTT	CASNEGSNEKLFF
TRBV13	TRBD1	.	TRBJ2-7	TGTGCCAGCAGCAGACAGGGCCTCGAGCAGTACTTC	CASSRQGLEQYF
TRBV11-2	.	many	TRBJ2-4	TGTGCCAGCACCCATCACTTGGGTGACAACATTCAGTACTTC	CASTHHLGDNIQYF
TRBV28	TRBD1	few	TRBJ1-2	TGTGCCAGCAGCCTTACAGGGGCTAACTATGGCTACACCTTC	CASSLTGANYGYTF
TRBV6-9	.	.	TRBJ2-5	TGTGCCAGCAGTTATCGAGGGGTGGAGACCCAGTACTTC	CASSYRGVETQYF
TRBV28	TRBD1	many	TRBJ2-3	TGTGCCAGCAGTAAGCGACAGGGGCAGGTGTCAGATACGCAGTATTTT	CASSKRQGQVSDTQYF
TRBV18	.	few	TRBJ2-1	TGTGCCAGCTCGCCCCTGGGAAGCGGCTCCTACAATGAGCAGTTCTTC	CASSPLGSGSYNEQFF
TRBV5-1	TRBD1	.	TRBJ1-2	TGCGCCAGCAGCTCGCGACAGGGGGCGAACTATGGCTACACCTTC	CASSSRQGANYGYTF
TRBV6-9	TRBD1	.	TRBJ2-3	TGTGCCAGCAGTTACCGCTCGGGACAGCGACCAGATACGCAGTATTTT	CASSYRSGQRPDTQYF
TRBV12-5	.	few	TRBJ2-1	TGTGCTAGTGTGGGGGAGCAGTTCTTC	CASVGEQFF
TRBV11-2	TRBD2	many	TRBJ2-7	TGTGCCAGCAGCTGGACTAGCGGGAGTGAGTACGAGCAGTACTTC	CASSWTSGSEYEQYF
TRBV18	.	.	TRBJ2-7	TGTGCCAGCTCATTGACAGAACTCTACGAGCAGTACTTC	CASSLTELYEQYF
TRBV6-1	.	.	TRBJ1-1	TGTGCCAGCAGTCGCGGCAGGGGAAGGAACACTGAAGCTTTCTTT	CASSRGRGRNTEAFF
TRBV28	.	many	TRBJ2-3	TGTGCCAGCACCCCAGGGGCCCTCAGCACAGATACGCAGTATTTT	CASTPGALSTDTQYF
TRBV7-9	.	few	TRBJ2-2	TGTGCCAGCAGCTCCTCCATTGGCTTCACCGGGGAGCTGTTTTTT	CASSSSIGFTGELFF
TRBV24-1	.	.	TRBJ2-6	TGTGCCACCAGTGGGGGAGTAACTGGGGCCAACGTCCTGACTTTC	CATSGGVTGANVLTF
TRBV28	.	many	TRBJ2-3	TGTGCCAGCAGCCTCCCTGGGGGCACAGATACGCAGTATTTT	CASSLPGGTDTQYF
TRBV6-2/TRBV6-3	TRBD1	.	TRBJ2-1	TGTGCCAGCAGTTACTCCGGTGCAGGGGGCAGGGATGAGCAGTTCTTC	CASSYSGAGGRDEQFF
TRBV20-1	TRBD2	few	TRBJ2-3	TGCGGCACTAGCGGTCCTAGCACAGATACGCAGTATTTT	CGTSGPSTDTQYF
TRBV30	.	many	TRBJ1-1	TGTGCCTCGACCCGACACCTATCGAACACTGAAGCTTTCTTT	CASTRHLSNTEAFF
TRBV27	TRBD1	few	TRBJ1-6	TGTGCCAGCAGTTCGACCGGGACAGGGCTGTACAATTCACCCCTCCACTTT	CASSSTGTGLYNSPLHF
TRBV7-2	.	few	TRBJ1-4	TGTGCCAGCAGCCCCAGGGTATCCAATGAAAAACTGTTTTTT	CASSPRVSNEKLFF
TRBV20-1	.	few	TRBJ2-5	TGCAGTGCTAGTTTTGAGACCCAGTACTTC	CSASFETQYF
TRBV28	TRBD1	.	TRBJ2-1	TGTGCCAGCAGGACAGGGCAACGGACTAATGAGCAGTTCTTC	CASRTGQRTNEQFF
TRBV6-1	TRBD1	.	TRBJ1-2	TGTGCCAGCAGACCCGGACAGGGGGTCAACTATGGCTACACCTTC	CASRPGQGVNYGYTF
TRBV7-2	TRBD2	once	TRBJ2-2	TGTGCCAGCAGCTCCGGACTAGCGGTCACCGGGGAGCTGTTTTTT	CASSSGLAVTGELFF
TRBV27	TRBD2	few	TRBJ2-2	TGTGCCAGCAGTCTAAAAACCGGGACTAGTTTCGGGGAGCTGTTTTTT	CASSLKTGTSFGELFF
TRBV11-2	.	many	TRBJ2-7	TGTGCCAGCAGCTTCGACCCGCCGGGCGAGCAGTACTTC	CASSFDPPGEQYF
TRBV13	TRBD1	few	TRBJ2-1	TGTGCCAGCAGCTTCAACGGGGACAGAGCCTACAATGAGCAGTTCTTC	CASSFNGDRAYNEQFF
TRBV12-3/TRBV12-4	TRBD1	.	TRBJ2-1	TGTGCCAGCAGTCCCAGGACAGGGAACTACAATGAGCAGTTCTTC	CASSPRTGNYNEQFF
TRBV7-6	.	.	TRBJ1-1	TGTGCCAGCAGCCCGCCGGCCGGAATAAACACTGAAGCTTTCTTT	CASSPPAGINTEAFF
TRBV6-1	.	.	TRBJ2-2	TGTGCCAGCAGGAGAGGACAGACTAACACCGGGGAGCTGTTTTTT	CASRRGQTNTGELFF
TRBV20-1	.	.	TRBJ2-3	TGCAGTGCTAGGACGGGAGTGCCCCCAGATACGCAGTATTTT	CSARTGVPPDTQYF